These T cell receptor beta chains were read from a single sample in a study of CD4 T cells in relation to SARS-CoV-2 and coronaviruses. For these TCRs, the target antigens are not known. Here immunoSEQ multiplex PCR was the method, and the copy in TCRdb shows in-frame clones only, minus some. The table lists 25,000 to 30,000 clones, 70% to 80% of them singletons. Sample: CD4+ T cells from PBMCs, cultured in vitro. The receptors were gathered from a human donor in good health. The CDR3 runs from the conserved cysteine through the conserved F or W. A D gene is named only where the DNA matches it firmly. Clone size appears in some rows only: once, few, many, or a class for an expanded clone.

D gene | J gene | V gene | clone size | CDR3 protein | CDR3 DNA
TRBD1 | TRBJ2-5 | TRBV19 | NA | CASTLTGGIETQYF | TGTGCCAGTACCCTGACAGGGGGCATAGAGACCCAGTACTTC
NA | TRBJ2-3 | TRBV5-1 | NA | CASSLEPGGTDTQYF | TGCGCCAGCAGCTTGGAACCGGGGGGCACAGATACGCAGTATTTT
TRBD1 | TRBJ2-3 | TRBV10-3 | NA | CAINSGQGLDTQYF | TGTGCCATCAATTCCGGACAGGGTTTAGATACGCAGTATTTT
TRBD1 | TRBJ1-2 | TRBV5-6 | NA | CASSLPADRDGYTF | TGTGCCAGCAGCTTACCAGCAGACAGGGATGGCTACACCTTC
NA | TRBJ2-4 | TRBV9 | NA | CASSVVYYRLAKNIQYF | TGTGCCAGCAGCGTAGTTTACTACAGGCTAGCCAAAAACATTCAGTACTTC
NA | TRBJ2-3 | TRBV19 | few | CASSILGVSTDTQYF | TGTGCCAGTAGTATACTAGGGGTTAGCACAGATACGCAGTATTTT
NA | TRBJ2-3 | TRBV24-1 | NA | CATSDLVDTQYF | TGTGCCACCAGTGATTTGGTAGATACGCAGTATTTT
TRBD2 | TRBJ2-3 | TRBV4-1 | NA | CASSQNSGIGTDTQYF | TGCGCCAGCAGCCAAAATAGCGGGATAGGGACAGATACGCAGTATTTT
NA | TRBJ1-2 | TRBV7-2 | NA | CASSLALRNGYTF | TGTGCCAGCAGCTTGGCCCTCAGGAATGGCTACACCTTC
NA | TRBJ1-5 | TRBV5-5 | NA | CASSTGGRGVQPQHF | TGTGCCAGCAGCACGGGGGGCAGGGGTGTTCAGCCCCAGCATTTT
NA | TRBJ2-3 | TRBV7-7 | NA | CASSPMFSGDTQYF | TGTGCTAGCAGCCCGATGTTTTCGGGAGATACGCAGTATTTT
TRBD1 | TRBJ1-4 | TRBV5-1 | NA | CASSRGGQLNEKLFF | TGCGCCAGCAGCCGCGGGGGACAGCTGAATGAAAAACTGTTTTTT
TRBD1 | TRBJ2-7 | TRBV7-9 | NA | CASSLTGATYEQYF | TGTGCCAGCAGCTTGACAGGGGCTACCTACGAGCAGTACTTC
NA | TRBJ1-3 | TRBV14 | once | CASSQDPPGLLGNTIYF | TGTGCCAGCAGCCAAGATCCCCCGGGGCTACTCGGAAACACCATATATTTT
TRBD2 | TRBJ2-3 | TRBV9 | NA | CASSVGRGPTDTQYF | TGTGCCAGCAGCGTGGGGAGGGGACCCACAGATACGCAGTATTTT
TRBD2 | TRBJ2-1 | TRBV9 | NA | CASSPPTSGILNEQFF | TGTGCCAGCAGCCCCCCGACTAGCGGGATTCTCAATGAGCAGTTCTTC
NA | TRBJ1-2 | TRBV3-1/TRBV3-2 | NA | CASSQERGYTF | TGTGCCAGCAGCCAAGAGCGAGGCTACACCTTC
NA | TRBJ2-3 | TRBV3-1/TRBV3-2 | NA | CASSQGMGHTQYF | TGTGCCAGCAGCCAAGGTATGGGTCATACGCAGTATTTT
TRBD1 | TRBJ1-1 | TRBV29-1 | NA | CSAVGQGKGGTEAFF | TGCAGCGCGGTGGGACAGGGCAAAGGAGGAACTGAAGCTTTCTTT
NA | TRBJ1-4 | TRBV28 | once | CASRESEKLFF | TGTGCCAGCAGAGAGTCTGAAAAACTGTTTTTT
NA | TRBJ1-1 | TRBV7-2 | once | CASSPIMNTEAFF | TGTGCCAGCAGCCCTATCATGAACACTGAAGCTTTCTTT
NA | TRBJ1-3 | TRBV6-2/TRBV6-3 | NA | CASSLDSSGNTIYF | TGTGCCAGCAGCCTCGACAGCTCTGGAAACACCATATATTTT
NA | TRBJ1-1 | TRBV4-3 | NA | CASSQDGRNTEAFF | TGCGCCAGCAGCCAAGATGGTAGGAACACTGAAGCTTTCTTT
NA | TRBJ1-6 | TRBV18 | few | CASSPSGYYNSPLHF | TGTGCCAGCTCACCATCAGGGTACTATAATTCACCCCTCCACTTT
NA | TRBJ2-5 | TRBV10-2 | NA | CASSVSTGRETQYF | TGCGCCAGCAGTGTCTCTACGGGGCGGGAGACCCAGTACTTC